A selection of T cell receptor beta chains follows, all from one sample in a study of blood T cell repertoires in COVID-19. Here immunoSEQ multiplex PCR was the method, and the copy in TCRdb shows in-frame clones only, minus some. The sample holds about 54,000 clones, 91% seen once. Sequenced input: peripheral blood. The receptors here all came from a woman aged 60 to 75 with active or convalescent COVID-19. Each CDR3 is given with its conserved first and last residue. D genes are given only for firm matches. Only some rows state a clone size, as once, few, many or a class for expanded clones.

CDR3	DNA	size	V	D	J
CASSPGQGEQPQHF	TGTGCCAGCAGCCCTGGACAAGGAGAACAGCCCCAGCATTTT	.	TRBV7-9	.	TRBJ1-5
CASLGGPYTDTQYF	TGTGCCTCCCTCGGGGGGCCTTACACAGATACGCAGTATTTT	.	TRBV28	.	TRBJ2-3
CASSLGRGTNQPQHF	TGTGCCAGCAGCTTGGGCAGGGGAACCAATCAGCCCCAGCATTTT	.	TRBV5-5	.	TRBJ1-5
CASSPGGVYQPQHF	TGTGCCAGCAGTCCCGGAGGGGTGTATCAGCCCCAGCATTTT	.	TRBV2	.	TRBJ1-5
CATSREQGEETQYF	TGTGCCACCAGCAGAGAACAGGGCGAAGAGACCCAGTACTTC	.	TRBV15	.	TRBJ2-5
CASNRAGEKLFF	TGTGCCAGTAACAGGGCGGGTGAAAAACTGTTTTTT	.	TRBV2	.	TRBJ1-4
CASSQKRERGEQYF	TGTGCCAGCAGCCAAAAGCGGGAGCGGGGCGAGCAGTACTTC	.	TRBV3-1/TRBV3-2	TRBD2	TRBJ2-7
CASSPGQVLNQPQHF	TGTGCCAGCTCACCAGGTCAGGTGCTAAATCAGCCCCAGCATTTT	.	TRBV18	.	TRBJ1-5
CASSHQGNEQFF	TGTGCCAGCAGTCACCAGGGGAATGAGCAGTTCTTC	.	TRBV5-4	.	TRBJ2-1
CASSLARSSGSSQGQYF	TGTGCCAGCAGCTTAGCGAGGTCTAGCGGTTCCTCCCAGGGGCAGTATTTT	.	TRBV11-1	TRBD2	TRBJ2-3
CASTDRGNYGYTF	TGTGCCAGCACCGACAGGGGCAACTATGGCTACACCTTC	.	TRBV12-3/TRBV12-4	TRBD1	TRBJ1-2
CASSWRGQPGGANVLTF	TGTGCCAGCAGCTGGAGAGGGCAGCCGGGCGGGGCCAACGTCCTGACTTTC	.	TRBV7-9	.	TRBJ2-6
CASSLVAITEAFF	TGTGCCAGCAGTCTCGTTGCTATCACTGAAGCTTTCTTT	.	TRBV28	.	TRBJ1-1
CASSLLWSLRSTGNTIYF	TGTGCCAGCAGCTTACTTTGGAGTTTAAGGTCGACTGGAAACACCATATATTTT	.	TRBV11-2	.	TRBJ1-3
CASRPSVGPRQPQHF	TGTGCCAGTAGGCCCAGCGTGGGGCCGCGACAGCCCCAGCATTTT	.	TRBV19	.	TRBJ1-5
CASSLRDRQNTEAFF	TGTGCCAGCAGCTTGCGGGACAGGCAAAACACTGAAGCTTTCTTT	.	TRBV9	TRBD1	TRBJ1-1
CASSDQSGGSPLHF	TGTGCCAGCAGTGACCAGTCGGGAGGTTCACCCCTCCACTTT	.	TRBV6-1	.	TRBJ1-6
CASSPQTGFVSTDTQYF	TGTGCCAGCAGTCCGCAGACAGGGTTTGTTTCCACAGATACGCAGTATTTT	.	TRBV27	TRBD1	TRBJ2-3
CASSRQGGGNQPQHF	TGTGCCAGCAGCCGACAGGGGGGAGGAAATCAGCCCCAGCATTTT	few	TRBV3-1/TRBV3-2	TRBD1	TRBJ1-5
CAIRTLRGGTGELFF	TGTGCCATCAGAACCCTACGGGGAGGCACCGGGGAGCTGTTTTTT	.	TRBV10-3	.	TRBJ2-2
CASSNSGQGDYEQYF	TGTGCCAGCAGTAACTCGGGACAGGGGGACTACGAGCAGTACTTC	once	TRBV6-5	TRBD1	TRBJ2-7
CASSVAGTGSTEAFF	TGTGCCAGCAGCGTAGCTGGGACAGGGAGCACTGAAGCTTTCTTT	.	TRBV9	TRBD1	TRBJ1-1
CASSFQGAAQETQYF	TGTGCCAGCAGCTTTCAGGGGGCTGCCCAAGAGACCCAGTACTTC	.	TRBV11-2	TRBD1	TRBJ2-5
CASSSLTSGIADTQYF	TGTGCCAGCAGTTCCTTGACTAGCGGGATTGCAGATACGCAGTATTTT	.	TRBV6-2/TRBV6-3	TRBD2	TRBJ2-3
CASRPTGPGYGYTF	TGTGCCAGCAGGCCGACAGGGCCGGGCTATGGCTACACCTTC	.	TRBV6-6	TRBD1	TRBJ1-2
CASTAGGFGYTF	TGTGCCAGCACAGCAGGGGGCTTTGGCTACACCTTC	.	TRBV7-2	TRBD1	TRBJ1-2
CASSLESAGLSPLHF	TGCGCCAGCAGCTTGGAGTCGGCAGGTTTATCACCCCTCCACTTT	.	TRBV5-1	.	TRBJ1-6